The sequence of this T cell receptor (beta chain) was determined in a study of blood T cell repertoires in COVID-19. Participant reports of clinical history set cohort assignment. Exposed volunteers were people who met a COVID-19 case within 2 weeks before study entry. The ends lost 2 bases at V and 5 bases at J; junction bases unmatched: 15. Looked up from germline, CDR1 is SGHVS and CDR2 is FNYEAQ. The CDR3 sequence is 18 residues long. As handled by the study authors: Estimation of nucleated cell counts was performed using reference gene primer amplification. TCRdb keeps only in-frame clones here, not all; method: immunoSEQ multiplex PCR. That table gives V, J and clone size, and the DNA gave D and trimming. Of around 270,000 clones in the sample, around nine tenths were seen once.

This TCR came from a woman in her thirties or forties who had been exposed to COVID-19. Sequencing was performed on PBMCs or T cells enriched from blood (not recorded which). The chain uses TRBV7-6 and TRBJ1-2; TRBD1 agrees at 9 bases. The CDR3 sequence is CASSLREARQGVLYGYTF. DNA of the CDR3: TGTGCCAGCAGCTTACGAGAGGCCCGACAGGGGGTCTTGTATGGCTACACCTTC. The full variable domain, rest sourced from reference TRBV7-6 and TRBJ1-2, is GAGVSQSPRYKVTKRGQDVALRCDPISGHVSLYWYRQALGQGPEFLTYFNYEAQQDKSGLPNDRFSAERPEGSISTLTIQRTEQRDSAMYRCASSLREARQGVLYGYTFGSGTRLTVV.